Shown below are 14 T cell receptor beta chains from a single sample sequenced in a study of CXCR3-negative and CXCR3-positive naive CD8 T cells. The study made its TRB cDNA libraries by 5' RACE, adding UMI labels. TCRdb reprocessed the 5' RACE reads and reports one entry per CDR3 protein, with no DNA. The sample holds roughly 26,000 distinct CDR3 sequences. Sequencing was carried out using naive CXCR3- CD8+ T cells from blood. The subset is: CD45RO-CCR7+CD27+CD95- naive CD8+ T cells lacking CXCR3 (TNR3-). The receptors here all came from a human donor in good health. Some clones in this sample may be carry-over from other donors' samples.

The V call is TRBV20-1, the J call TRBJ1-1; TCRdb gives TRBD1 as the D gene, but with no DNA this cannot be confirmed. This CDR3 comprises 15 residues. Germline CDR1 is DFQATT and CDR2 is SNEGSKA (reference sequence). The CDR3 here is CSARDLRQGTTEAFF.

The chain carries TRBV27 and TRBJ2-7. The CDR3 is 13 residues long. Germline V gene data show CDR1 as MNHEY and CDR2 as SMNVEV (reference sequence). The CDR3 reads CASSFVGHYEQYF.

The rearrangement links TRBV2 to TRBJ2-1; checking the TCRdb D call of TRBD1 is not possible without DNA. From germline, CDR1 is SNHLY and CDR2 FYNNEI. The CDR3 is 14 amino acids. This CDR3 is CATSRDSSYNEQFF.

This clonotype is classed as medium-sized by frequency. The chain employs TRBV11-1 and TRBJ1-1; TCRdb's assignment of TRBD1 cannot be checked, as there is no DNA. Germline assignment: CDR1 SGHAT and CDR2 FQDESV (reference sequence). The CDR3 has 17 amino acids. The CDR3 spells CASSLYPYRATNTEAFF. The whole variable domain, filled in from reference TRBV11-1 and TRBJ1-1, reads EAEVAQSPRYKITEKSQAVAFWCDPISGHATLYWYRQILGQGPELLVQFQDESVVDDSQLPKDRFSAERLKGVDSTLKIQPAELGDSAMYLCASSLYPYRATNTEAFFGQGTRLTVV.

The rearrangement links TRBV4-1 to TRBJ2-7; TCRdb picks TRBD1, but there is no DNA to check that call. Germline CDR1 reads MGHRA; CDR2 reads YSYEKL. The length of the CDR3 is 13 residues. CDR3 loop: CASSQLGAGEQYF.

V is TRBV21-1 and J is TRBJ2-3; TCRdb selects TRBD1, and the lack of DNA leaves this call unchecked. TRBV21-1 constitutes a pseudogene. The CDR3 totals 17 residues. CDR3 region: CASSNPTGTGCTDTQYF.

The J gene is TRBJ1-5, the V gene TRBV6-2 or TRBV6-3. CDR1 is MNHEY, CDR2 SVGEGT, per germline. This CDR3 is 13 amino acids long. Here the CDR3 reads CASSYQIDQPQHF.

This sequence joins TRBV4-1 and TRBJ2-6; the D call of TRBD1 rests on TCRdb alone, since no DNA is present to check it. The CDR3 has 16 amino acids. Germline loops: CDR1 MGHRA, CDR2 YSYEKL. The CDR3: CASSHTGKTGANVLTF.

J is TRBJ1-1 and V is TRBV7-9. The CDR3 has 16 residues. Germline V gene data show CDR1 as SEHNR and CDR2 as FQNEAQ (reference sequence). The CDR3 protein is CASSHPREGVGTEAFF.

The chain carries TRBV7-3 and TRBJ2-3; TCRdb's D call of TRBD2 is untestable without DNA. In germline, CDR1 is SGHTA, CDR2 FQGTGA. The CDR3 consists of 15 residues. The CDR3 here is CASSQIGTSGDTQYF.

The chain carries TRBV5-1 and TRBJ2-1; TCRdb picks TRBD1, but there is no DNA to check that call. This CDR3 spans 14 amino acids. CDR1 and CDR2 (germline): SGHRS, YFSETQ. CDR3 sequence: CASNRDRDWFEQFF.

The gene calls are TRBV29-1 and TRBJ1-1; the D gene TCRdb calls, TRBD1, cannot be checked with no DNA. The CDR3 has 14 amino acids. Germline-derived CDR1 and CDR2 are SQVTM and ANQGSEA. CDR3 sequence reads: CSGDRGDMNTEAFF.

The chain uses TRBV28 and TRBJ2-7; absent DNA, TCRdb's TRBD1 call cannot be checked. Germline V gene data show CDR1 as MDHEN and CDR2 as SYDVKM. This CDR3 spans 16 amino acids. The chain's CDR3 is CASSPMTGTGVREQYF.

This CDR3 reads CSASLDIGETQYF. The chain has TRBV20-1 and TRBJ2-5; the TRBD1 assignment by TCRdb is unverifiable without DNA. The CDR3 sequence is 13 residues long. CDR1 and CDR2 from the germline V gene are DFQATT and SNEGSKA (reference sequence).